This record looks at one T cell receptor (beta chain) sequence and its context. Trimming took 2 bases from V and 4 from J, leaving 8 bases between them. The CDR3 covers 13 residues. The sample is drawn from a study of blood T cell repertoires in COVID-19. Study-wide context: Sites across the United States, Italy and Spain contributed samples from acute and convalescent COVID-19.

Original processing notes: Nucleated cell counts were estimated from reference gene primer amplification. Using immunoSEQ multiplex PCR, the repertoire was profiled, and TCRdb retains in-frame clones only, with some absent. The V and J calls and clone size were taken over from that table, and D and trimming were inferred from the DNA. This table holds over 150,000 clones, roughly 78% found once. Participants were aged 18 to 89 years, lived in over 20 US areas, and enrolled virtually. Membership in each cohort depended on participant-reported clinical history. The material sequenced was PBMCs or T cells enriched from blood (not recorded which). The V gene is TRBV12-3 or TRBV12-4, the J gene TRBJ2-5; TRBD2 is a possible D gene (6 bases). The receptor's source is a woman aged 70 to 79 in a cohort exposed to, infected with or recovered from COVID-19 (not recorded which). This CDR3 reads CASSLMGGETQYF. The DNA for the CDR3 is TGTGCCAGCAGTTTAATGGGAGGAGAGACCCAGTACTTC.